This T cell receptor (beta chain) stems from a study of T cell responses to AZD1222 COVID-19 vaccine. Trimming took 5 bases from V and 4 from J; bases not matched to a gene: 10. The CDR3 covers 16 residues. Per germline, CDR1 MDHEN and CDR2 SYDVKM. Produced via immunoSEQ multiplex PCR; TCRdb's table is partial and in-frame only. The table shows approximately 200,000 clones, with about 94% occurring only once. The sequence was collected from an adult in good health. Sequences were derived from peripheral blood, sampled on day 0 of AZD1222 vaccination. This rearrangement joins TRBV28 to TRBJ1-1; 10 bases fit TRBD1. DNA of the CDR3: TGTGCCAGCAGTATGGGGGGACAGGGGTTTGTCACTGAAGCTTTCTTT. Protein product: CASSMGGQGFVTEAFF.